Below, 7 T cell receptor beta chains from the same sample are listed, as sequenced in a study of blood T cells in healthy people across ages. A second 7 to 11 cycle PCR used barcoded and J-beta primers. TCRdb reanalysed the 5' RACE reads using MiXCR and keeps one entry per CDR3 protein. This table has 1.5 million to 2 million distinct CDR3 sequences, 49% appearing once. The sequencing input was blood. These receptor sequences come from a woman between 40 and 55 years old in good health.

This clonotype has just a few counts. V is TRBV4-3 and J is TRBJ2-1; D possibly matches TRBD1 or TRBD2 (6 bases each). This CDR3 is 18 amino acids long. Germline assignment: CDR1 LGHNA and CDR2 YSLEER. V dropped 1 base and J dropped 0 bases, with 16 bases sitting between them. The CDR3 loop is CASSQGTGGLSSYNEQFF. The CDR3 coding sequence is TGCGCCAGCAGCCAAGGGACTGGGGGGCTTAGCTCCTACAATGAGCAGTTCTTC.

This clonotype was picked up one time. This sequence joins TRBV9 and TRBJ2-3; 8 bases agree with TRBD1. Germline loops: CDR1 SGDLS, CDR2 YYNGEE. Trimming took 5 bases from V and 0 from J; bases not matched to a gene: 5. The CDR3 loop spans 15 amino acids. The CDR3 nucleotides are TGTGCCAGCAGGGGGGACAGGTTTAGCACAGATACGCAGTATTTT. It specifies CASRGDRFSTDTQYF.

V usage is TRBV6-6 and J usage is TRBJ1-6; 11 nucleotides line up with TRBD1. The CDR3 is 15 amino acids. V trimming: 6 bases; J trimming: 8 bases; junction bases outside the gene matches: 6. Germline V gene data show CDR1 as MNHNY and CDR2 as SVGAGI (reference sequence). CDR3 sequence reads: CASRSWTGGDSPLHF. CDR3 bases: TGTGCCAGCAGAAGTTGGACAGGGGGCGATTCACCCCTCCACTTT.

This clonotype was seen a few times. V and J are TRBV5-1 and TRBJ2-7, with D tentatively TRBD1 (5 bases). Germline values: CDR1 SGHRS, CDR2 YFSETQ. The CDR3 totals 16 residues. With 0 bases removed from V and 0 bases from J, the gap between germline ends came to 13 bases. The CDR3 coding sequence is TGCGCCAGCAGCTTGGCGGGTCAAAGGGGCTCCTACGAGCAGTACTTC. Protein product: CASSLAGQRGSYEQYF.

This clonotype was observed a handful of times. J is TRBJ2-1 and V is TRBV6-2 or TRBV6-3; D not resolved. Germline CDR1 reads MNHEY; CDR2 reads SVGEGT. V was pared by 0 bases and J by 7 bases, with 16 bases between. CDR3 length: 16 amino acids. In nucleotides, the CDR3 is TGTGCCAGCAGTTACTCAGGCCTGGACGGGTTGAATGAGCAGTTCTTC. Amino acids: CASSYSGLDGLNEQFF.

This clonotype has a handful of counts. CDR3 amino acids: CASSFIPRTSGSNEQFF. CDR3 bases: TGTGCCAGCAGTTTTATCCCCCGGACTAGCGGGTCAAATGAGCAGTTCTTC. V and J are TRBV12-3 or TRBV12-4 and TRBJ2-1; TRBD2 matches at 11 bases. With 3 bases clipped from V and 7 bases from J, the junction kept 11 bases outside the gene matches. The CDR3 is 17 amino acids.

CDR3 region: CSVEDGQGAKYEQYF. The CDR3 DNA reads as TGCAGCGTTGAAGACGGCCAGGGGGCTAAATACGAGCAGTACTTC. The V gene is TRBV29-1, the J gene TRBJ2-7; TRBD1 aligns across 8 bases. V lost 0 bases to trimming and J lost 4 bases; unmatched junction nucleotides: 8. This CDR3 comprises 15 residues. Germline assignment: CDR1 SQVTM and CDR2 ANQGSEA.